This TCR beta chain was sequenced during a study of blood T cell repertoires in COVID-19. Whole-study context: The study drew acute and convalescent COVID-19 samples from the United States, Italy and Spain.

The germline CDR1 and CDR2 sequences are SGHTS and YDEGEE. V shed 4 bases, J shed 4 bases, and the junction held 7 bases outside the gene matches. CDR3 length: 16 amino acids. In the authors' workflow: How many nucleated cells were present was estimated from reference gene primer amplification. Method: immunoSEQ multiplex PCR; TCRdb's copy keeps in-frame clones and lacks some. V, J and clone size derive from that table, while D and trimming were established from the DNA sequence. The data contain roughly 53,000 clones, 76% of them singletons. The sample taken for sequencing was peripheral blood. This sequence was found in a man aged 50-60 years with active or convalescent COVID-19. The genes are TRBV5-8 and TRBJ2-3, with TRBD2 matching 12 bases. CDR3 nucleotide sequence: TGTGCCAGCAGCCCCGGGACTAGCGGGTACGCAGATACGCAGTATTTT. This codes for CASSPGTSGYADTQYF.